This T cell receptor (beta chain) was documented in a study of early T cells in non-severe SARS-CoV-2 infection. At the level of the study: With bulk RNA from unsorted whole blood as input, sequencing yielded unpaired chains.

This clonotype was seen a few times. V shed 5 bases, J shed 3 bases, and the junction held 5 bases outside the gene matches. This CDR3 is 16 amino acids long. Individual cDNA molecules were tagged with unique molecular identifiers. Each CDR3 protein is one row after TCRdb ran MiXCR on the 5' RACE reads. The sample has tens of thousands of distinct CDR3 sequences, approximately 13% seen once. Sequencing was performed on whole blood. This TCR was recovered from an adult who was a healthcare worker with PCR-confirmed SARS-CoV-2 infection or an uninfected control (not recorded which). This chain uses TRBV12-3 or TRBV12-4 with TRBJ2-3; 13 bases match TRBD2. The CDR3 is CASSPRTSGRTDTQYF. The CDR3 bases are TGTGCCAGCAGTCCAAGGACTAGCGGGAGAACAGATACGCAGTATTTT.